One and the same sample provided the 17 T cell receptor beta chains below, sequenced in a study of T cell responses to AZD1222 COVID-19 vaccine. The repertoire was sequenced with immunoSEQ multiplex PCR; TCRdb's copy has only in-frame clones and lacks some. The profile covers roughly 67,000 clones, with about nine tenths appearing a single time and under 8.5% taken by the ten largest. Specimen: peripheral blood, collected on day 0 of AZD1222 vaccination. Receptor source: an adult in good health.

The chain recombines TRBV3-1 (or the pseudogene TRBV3-2) with TRBJ2-7; possibly TRBD2 for D (5 bases). CDR1 is LGHDT, CDR2 YNNKEL, per germline (reference sequence). V shed 2 bases and J shed 0 bases, with 14 bases lying between them. The CDR3 runs 16 residues. CDR3 sequence: CASSQQLLGSSYEQYF. CDR3 sequence (DNA): TGTGCCAGCAGCCAACAATTACTAGGGTCCTCCTACGAGCAGTACTTC.

This clone occurred a few times. This rearrangement joins TRBV5-1 to TRBJ2-7; TRBD2 matches at 9 bases. The CDR3 covers 15 residues. The V gene's germline CDR1 is SGHRS and CDR2 YFSETQ. V shed 0 bases and J 2 bases; nucleotides not matched to a gene: 3. The CDR3 DNA sequence: TGCGCCAGCAGCTTGGGACTAGCGGTCGCCTACGAGCAGTACTTC. Its protein product is CASSLGLAVAYEQYF.

The V call is TRBV11-2, the J call TRBJ2-7; weak D call: TRBD2 (5 bases). Germline CDR1 and CDR2: SGHAT and FQNNGV. The CDR3 loop spans 14 amino acids. Trimming stripped 3 bases from V and 1 base from J, with 10 bases between. The CDR3 is CASSFQRSSYEQYF. CDR3 sequence (DNA): TGTGCCAGCAGCTTTCAGCGGAGTTCCTACGAGCAGTACTTC.

The chain is built from TRBV30 and TRBJ1-4, with D possibly TRBD1 on 5 matching bases. V was pared by 2 bases and J by 11 bases, with 15 bases between. The V gene's germline CDR1 is GTSNPN and CDR2 SVGIG (reference sequence). The CDR3 loop spans 13 amino acids. The DNA for the CDR3 is TGTGCCTGGAGTAGGGGAGGGTCTCGGAAACTGTTTTTT. Translated, it gives CAWSRGGSRKLFF.

The chain uses TRBV6-4 and TRBJ2-1, with TRBD2 identical over 10 bases. Unmatched junction bases numbered 3, after V lost 3 bases and J lost 4 bases. CDR1 is MRHNA and CDR2 is SNTAGT in the germline V gene. The CDR3 sequence is 15 residues long. The CDR3 sequence: CASSEASGSYNEQFF. DNA of the CDR3: TGTGCCAGCAGTGAGGCTAGCGGGAGTTACAATGAGCAGTTCTTC.

This sequence joins TRBV18 and TRBJ1-2, with D possibly TRBD1 on 6 matching bases. The V end lost 3 bases, the J end lost 4 bases, and 12 bases lay between the germline ends. The CDR3 runs 14 residues. Germline V gene sequence: CDR1 KGHSH, CDR2 LQKENI. CDR3 in amino acids: CASSPGGEAYGYTF. The CDR3 DNA sequence: TGTGCCAGCTCACCCGGGGGCGAAGCCTATGGCTACACCTTC.

The rearrangement links TRBV11-2 to TRBJ2-7, with 8 positions matching TRBD2. The J segment lost 1 base and the V segment lost 0 bases, leaving 5 bases of the junction unmatched. This CDR3 has 16 residues. Per germline, CDR1 SGHAT and CDR2 FQNNGV. The DNA for the CDR3 is TGTGCCAGCAGCTTAGATACTAGCGGATTTTCCTACGAGCAGTACTTC. The encoded protein is CASSLDTSGFSYEQYF.

CDR3 nucleotide sequence: TGTGCCAGCAGCGAGTTGACTAGCGGACGCGAGCAGTACTTC. Translating it yields CASSELTSGREQYF. V and J are TRBV11-2 and TRBJ2-7, with 9 bases lining up with TRBD2. Unmatched junction bases numbered 8, after V lost 5 bases and J lost 6 bases. Germline values: CDR1 SGHAT, CDR2 FQNNGV. There are 14 residues in the CDR3.

The chain uses TRBV10-2 and TRBJ2-1, with 10 bases lining up with TRBD1. CDR3 length: 14 amino acids. The V and J ends lost 10 bases and 3 bases, in that order; junction bases with no gene match: 6. Germline V gene sequence: CDR1 WSHSY, CDR2 SAAADI. In DNA, the CDR3 is TGCGCCATCCAGGACAGGGGGTTCTACAATGAGCAGTTCTTC. Translation: CAIQDRGFYNEQFF.

V usage is TRBV7-9 and J usage is TRBJ1-2; D might be TRBD1 (5 bases). V dropped 4 bases and J dropped 3 bases, with 12 bases sitting between them. CDR1 SEHNR and CDR2 FQNEAQ come from the germline V gene (reference sequence). The CDR3 sequence is 14 residues long. The CDR3 DNA is TGTGCCAGCAGCTCCCCAGGGTTGGACTATGGCTACACCTTC. This gives the protein CASSSPGLDYGYTF.

This clone was seen more than once but under ten times. V and J are TRBV9 and TRBJ2-7, with 7 bases aligning to TRBD1. With V trimmed by 4 bases and J by 2 bases, 6 bases remained unmatched. The germline gives CDR1 SGDLS, CDR2 YYNGEE. The CDR3 has 14 amino acids. This CDR3 is CASSKAQGAYEQYF. The CDR3 DNA sequence: TGTGCCAGCAGCAAGGCCCAGGGGGCCTACGAGCAGTACTTC.

This clone has only one observation. The V call is TRBV29-1, the J call TRBJ2-3; D ambiguous. Germline-derived CDR1 and CDR2 are SQVTM and ANQGSEA. Trimming pared 3 bases from V and 1 base from J, leaving 8 bases between. This CDR3 spans 13 amino acids. The CDR3 nucleotides are TGCAGCGTTGAGACAAGGCGCACAGATACGCAGTATTTT. It yields the protein CSVETRRTDTQYF.

This rearrangement joins TRBV24-1 to TRBJ2-5; 9 nucleotides align to TRBD2. With 5 bases clipped from V and 4 bases from J, the junction kept 7 bases outside the gene matches. Looked up from germline, CDR1 is KGHDR and CDR2 is SFDVKD. CDR3 length equals 15 residues. CDR3 nucleotides: TGTGCCACCAGTGTGGGGGGTAGCGGGAGAGAGACCCAGTACTTC. Amino acid sequence: CATSVGGSGRETQYF.

This rearrangement joins TRBV4-1 to TRBJ2-3; TRBD2 aligns across 9 bases. The CDR3 is 15 residues long. CDR1 is MGHRA and CDR2 is YSYEKL in the germline V gene. Trimming removed 10 bases from V and 0 bases from J; junction bases left unmatched: 8. In DNA, the CDR3 is TGCGCCACCCGTTTAGCGGGAGTTAGCACAGATACGCAGTATTTT. It yields the protein CATRLAGVSTDTQYF.

In this sample, this clone turned up once. The chain has TRBV19 and TRBJ2-7, with D perhaps TRBD1 (6 bases). This CDR3 region has 12 residues. V was trimmed by 5 bases and J by 7 bases, leaving 12 bases between them. CDR1 LNHDA and CDR2 SQIVND come from the germline V gene (reference sequence). CDR3 in amino acids: CASSPLRGEQYF. CDR3 coding DNA: TGTGCCAGTAGTCCCCTCAGGGGAGAGCAGTACTTC.

V gene TRBV14 combines with J gene TRBJ1-1, with D perhaps TRBD1 (6 bases). The germline V gene has CDR1 SGHDN and CDR2 FVKESK. This CDR3 is 14 amino acids long. V shed 6 bases and J shed 0 bases, with 11 bases lying between them. In DNA, the CDR3 is TGTGCCAGCAGACAGGGACGGCTGAACACTGAAGCTTTCTTT. Residues: CASRQGRLNTEAFF.

CDR3 DNA: TGTGCCAGCAGCTTAGTGGTCGCGGATACGCAGTATTTT. Translating gives CASSLVVADTQYF. The V call is TRBV7-2, the J call TRBJ2-3, with no clear D. The germline V gene has CDR1 SGHTA and CDR2 FQGNSA. Trimming cost V 1 base and J 6 bases, with 8 bases left between them. The CDR3 has 13 residues.